This TCR beta chain was captured in a study of blood T cell repertoires in COVID-19 (dated by TCRdb to 2020 to 2021). Turning to the overall study: Collaborator samples came from the United States, Italy and Spain and covered acute and convalescent phases of COVID-19. The prospective study material was composed of cDNA or gDNA derived from T cells, B-cell-depleted T cells, or PBMCs. The repertoires were released in a freely available public database intended as a resource for research on the immune response to SARS-CoV-2. The samples were drawn from two sources: the first 160 participants of the ongoing ImmuneRACE study, and 1,254 subjects contributed by 6 global collaborators. Deeply sampled blood TCRbeta repertoires from subjects exposed to, actively infected with, or recovered from COVID-19 were included in the dataset. Sample metadata almost always included a de-identified subject ID, COVID-19 status, age in years and sex. Where available, HLA class I and class II types were obtained from metadata supplied by the sample provider rather than from assay-based typing.

What the authors observed across the whole study: The amount of clinical and demographic metadata varied by source and participant and was provided uncurated.

Via the germline V gene (reference sequence), CDR1 is MNHEY and CDR2 SMNVEV. Including the terminal cysteine and phenylalanine, the CDR3 comprises 15 residues. Of the read, only the CDR3 DNA is kept; its 45 bases are in frame from base 1. V lost 3 bases and J lost 2 bases; the stretch between them is 11 bases long. TCRbeta CDR3 regions were amplified from genomic DNA by means of the immunoSEQ Assay, a bias-controlled multiplex PCR. Per the source publication's procedure: Within the assay, amplification of reference gene primers was used to estimate how many nucleated cells each sample contained. To quantify the absolute abundance of each unique TCRbeta CDR3 rearrangement, sequence reads were collapsed and filtered. For each sample, productive Simpson clonality was calculated by taking the square root of Simpson's diversity index across productive rearrangements. This immuneACCESS table, as held by TCRdb, lists in-frame sequences with V and J called but not all clones. Of the missing ones, under half trace to an unresolved V gene in checked studies; the others have no known cause. That table supplies the V and J calls and clone size; D and trimming were determined from the DNA. The table for this sample lists just under 50,000 clones; approximately 85% of them were counted only once. The top ten clones comprise approximately 14% of the sample.

Remarks on this clone: The clone's antigen remains unknown. No base qualities exist here, and no much larger clone lies one base off it.

Each collaborating institution followed its own protocols to collect whole blood in K2EDTA tubes. Collaborator samples were shipped for TCRbeta analysis as frozen whole blood, isolated PBMCs, or DNA extracted from either sample type. Sequencing was done on a sample of peripheral blood. The chain employs TRBV27 and TRBJ1-5; a tentative D match to TRBD1 spans 6 bases. The source of this sequence is a human donor in a cohort sampled during active COVID-19. The CDR3 region has the sequence CASSLDSWGNQPQHF. The nucleotides are TGTGCCAGCAGTTTGGACAGTTGGGGCAATCAGCCCCAGCATTTT.